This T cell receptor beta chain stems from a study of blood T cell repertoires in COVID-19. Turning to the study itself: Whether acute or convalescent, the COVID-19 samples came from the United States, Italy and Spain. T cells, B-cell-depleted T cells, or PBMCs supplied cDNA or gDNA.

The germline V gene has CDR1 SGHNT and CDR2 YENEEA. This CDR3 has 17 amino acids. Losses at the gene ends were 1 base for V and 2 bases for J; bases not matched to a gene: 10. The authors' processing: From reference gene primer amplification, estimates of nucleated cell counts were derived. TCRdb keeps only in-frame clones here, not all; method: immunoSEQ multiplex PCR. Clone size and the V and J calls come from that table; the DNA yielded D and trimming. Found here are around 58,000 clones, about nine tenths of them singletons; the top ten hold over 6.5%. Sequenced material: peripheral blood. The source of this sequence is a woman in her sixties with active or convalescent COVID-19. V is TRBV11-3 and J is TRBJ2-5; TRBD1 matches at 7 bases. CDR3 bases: TGTGCCAGCAGCTTAGCCCAGGGGGACGGAAAACAAGAGACCCAGTACTTC. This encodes CASSLAQGDGKQETQYF. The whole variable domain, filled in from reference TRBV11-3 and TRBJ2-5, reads EAGVVQSPRYKIIEKKQPVAFWCNPISGHNTLYWYLQNLGQGPELLIRYENEEAVDDSQLPKDRFSAERLKGVDSTLKIQPAELGDSAVYLCASSLAQGDGKQETQYFGPGTRLLVL.